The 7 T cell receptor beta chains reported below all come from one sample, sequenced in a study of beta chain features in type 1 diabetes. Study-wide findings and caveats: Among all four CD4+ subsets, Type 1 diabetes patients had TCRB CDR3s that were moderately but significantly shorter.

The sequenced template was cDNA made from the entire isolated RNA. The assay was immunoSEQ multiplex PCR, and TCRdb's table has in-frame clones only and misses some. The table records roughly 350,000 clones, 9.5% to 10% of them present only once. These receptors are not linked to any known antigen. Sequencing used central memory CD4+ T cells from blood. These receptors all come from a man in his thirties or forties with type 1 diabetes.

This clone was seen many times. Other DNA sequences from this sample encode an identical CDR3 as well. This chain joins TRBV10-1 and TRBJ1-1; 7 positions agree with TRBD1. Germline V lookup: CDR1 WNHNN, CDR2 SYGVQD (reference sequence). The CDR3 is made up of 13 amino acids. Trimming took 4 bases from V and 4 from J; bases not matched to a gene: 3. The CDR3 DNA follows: TGCGCCAGCAGTGGACAGGGCGGCACTGAAGCTTTCTTT. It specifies CASSGQGGTEAFF.

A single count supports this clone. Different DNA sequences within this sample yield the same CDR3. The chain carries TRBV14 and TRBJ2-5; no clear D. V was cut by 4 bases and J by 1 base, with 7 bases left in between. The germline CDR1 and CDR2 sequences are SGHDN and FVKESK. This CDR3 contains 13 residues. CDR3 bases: TGTGCCAGCAGCCCTCAGATCCAAGAGACCCAGTACTTC. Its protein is CASSPQIQETQYF.

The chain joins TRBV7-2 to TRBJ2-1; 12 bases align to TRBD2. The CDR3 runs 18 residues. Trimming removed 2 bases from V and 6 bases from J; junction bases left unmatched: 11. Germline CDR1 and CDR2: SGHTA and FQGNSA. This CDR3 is CASSLWVTSGSLSNEQFF. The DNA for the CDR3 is TGTGCCAGCAGCTTATGGGTGACTAGCGGGAGCCTTAGCAATGAGCAGTTCTTC.

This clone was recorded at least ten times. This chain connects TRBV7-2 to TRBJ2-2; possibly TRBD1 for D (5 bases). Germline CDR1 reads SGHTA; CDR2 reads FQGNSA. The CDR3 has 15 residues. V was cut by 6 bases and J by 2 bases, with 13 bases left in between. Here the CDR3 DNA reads TGTGCCAGCAGATTACAGGCCATAAACACCGGGGAGCTGTTTTTT. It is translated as CASRLQAINTGELFF.

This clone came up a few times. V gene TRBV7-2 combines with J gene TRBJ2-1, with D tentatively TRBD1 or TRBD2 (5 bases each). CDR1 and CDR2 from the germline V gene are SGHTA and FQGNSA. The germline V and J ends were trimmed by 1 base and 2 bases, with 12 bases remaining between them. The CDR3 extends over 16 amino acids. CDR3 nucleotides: TGTGCCAGCAGCTTAGAGGGGACGCAAACCTACAATGAGCAGTTCTTC. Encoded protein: CASSLEGTQTYNEQFF.

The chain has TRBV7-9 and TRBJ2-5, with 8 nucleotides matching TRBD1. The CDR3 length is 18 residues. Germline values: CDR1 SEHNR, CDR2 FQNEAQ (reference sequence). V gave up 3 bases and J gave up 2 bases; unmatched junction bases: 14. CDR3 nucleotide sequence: TGTGCCAGCAGCTTTTCGTTGGGGAGACAGGGGCTTCAAGAGACCCAGTACTTC. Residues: CASSFSLGRQGLQETQYF.

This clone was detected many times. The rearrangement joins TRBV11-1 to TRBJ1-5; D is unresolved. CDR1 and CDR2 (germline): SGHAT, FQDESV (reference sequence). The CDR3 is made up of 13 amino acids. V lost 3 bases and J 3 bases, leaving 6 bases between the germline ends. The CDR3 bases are TGTGCCAGCAGCTTCAGCGACAATCAGCCCCAGCATTTT. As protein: CASSFSDNQPQHF.